The rows below give T cell receptor beta chains drawn from one sample of a study of blood T cells in healthy people across ages. MiXCR was run by TCRdb on the 5' RACE reads, yielding one entry per CDR3 protein. The sample comprises about 780,000 distinct CDR3 sequences, roughly 46% of which are singletons, and around a sixth rests with the top ten. The sequencing input was blood. These receptors were obtained from a man older than 75 in good health. Both conserved end residues are part of each CDR3. A D gene is named only where the DNA matches it firmly. Only part of the rows carry a size: once, few, many, or a class if the clone is expanded.

>NA|TRBV7-2|TRBJ1-5|TRBD1
TGTGCCAGCAGCCCCTGGACAGGGAGCAATCAGCCCCAGCATTTT
CASSPWTGSNQPQHF
>once|TRBV4-3|TRBJ2-7|NA
TGCGCCAGCAGTCAAGGGGCGAGTGACTCCTACGAGCAGTACTTC
CASSQGASDSYEQYF
>NA|TRBV29-1|TRBJ2-7|NA
TGCGGCGTTGAAAATTCGCTGGACCCCTACGAGCAGTACTTC
CGVENSLDPYEQYF
>NA|TRBV27|TRBJ1-2|NA
TGTGCCAGCAGTCCCTCCGGCTCGGGTGGCTACACCTTC
CASSPSGSGGYTF
>NA|TRBV29-1|TRBJ1-4|NA
TGCAGCGTTGATCGGGGTCGTAATGAAAAACTGTTTTTT
CSVDRGRNEKLFF
>NA|TRBV13|TRBJ2-2|NA
TGTGCCAGCCTCCAGGTGACCGGGGAGCTGTTTTTT
CASLQVTGELFF
>few|TRBV7-9|TRBJ2-5|TRBD2
TGTGCCAGCAGCTTAGCCCGCGCTAGCGGAAAAGAGACCCAGTACTTC
CASSLARASGKETQYF
>once|TRBV12-3/TRBV12-4|TRBJ2-5|NA
TGTGCCAGCAGCCCGCCTGAGGGGGTCGGGGAGACCCAGTACTTC
CASSPPEGVGETQYF
>NA|TRBV12-3/TRBV12-4|TRBJ2-7|NA
TGTGCCAGCAGGAAGGGGGGGAGCTCCTACGAGCAGTACTTC
CASRKGGSSYEQYF
>NA|TRBV11-2|TRBJ2-3|TRBD1
TGTGCCAGCAGCTTAGTACCCGGGACAGGGTTGAGAGATACGCAGTATTTT
CASSLVPGTGLRDTQYF
>few|TRBV29-1|TRBJ1-2|NA
TGCAGCGTTGAGACGGAGTCTAACTATGGCTACACCTTC
CSVETESNYGYTF
>NA|TRBV30|TRBJ2-5|TRBD2
TGTGCCTGGATCCCTATAGGGACTAGCGGGTCCCAAGAGACCCAGTACTTC
CAWIPIGTSGSQETQYF
>NA|TRBV28|TRBJ1-5|NA
TGTGCCAGCAGTTTTTCGGCCGGCAATCAGCCCCAGCATTTT
CASSFSAGNQPQHF
>few|TRBV28|TRBJ2-3|NA
TGTGCCAGCAGCTTTACCCGGGGCGCAACAGATACGCAGTATTTT
CASSFTRGATDTQYF
>NA|TRBV15|TRBJ2-5|NA
TGTGCCACCAGCAAGAGTCGCGCTTCGGAGACCCAGTACTTC
CATSKSRASETQYF
>NA|TRBV20-1|TRBJ2-7|TRBD1
TGCAGTGCTAGCTGGGGACAGGGTCGGTACGAGCAGTACTTC
CSASWGQGRYEQYF
>NA|TRBV20-1|TRBJ2-7|NA
TGCAGTGCTAGACCCGTTAAAGTAGGGGCGCGTACCTACGAGCAGTACTTC
CSARPVKVGARTYEQYF
>NA|TRBV7-2|TRBJ2-3|TRBD1
TGTGCCAGCAGCTCAGGGACAGGAGGTGGCACAGATACGCAGTATTTT
CASSSGTGGGTDTQYF
>NA|TRBV7-9|TRBJ1-4|NA
TGTGCCAGCAGCCAAGGGAAGGAAAAACTGTTTTTT
CASSQGKEKLFF
>once|TRBV12-3/TRBV12-4|TRBJ2-5|TRBD2
TGTGCCGGCAGGCCAACCTCTAGCGGAGAGACCCAGTACTTC
CAGRPTSSGETQYF
>NA|TRBV29-1|TRBJ2-7|NA
TGCAGCGTTGCCCCCTCCGGGAGTTCCGACGAGCAGTACTTC
CSVAPSGSSDEQYF
>NA|TRBV5-1|TRBJ2-6|NA
TGCGCCAGCAGCAACGGGGCTGGGGCCAACGTCCTGACTTTC
CASSNGAGANVLTF
>NA|TRBV28|TRBJ1-5|NA
TGTGCCAGCAGGGTCCTCAATCAGCCCCAGCATTTT
CASRVLNQPQHF
>NA|TRBV12-3/TRBV12-4|TRBJ2-7|NA
TGTGCCAGCAGTCCCCGTGGGAGTTTGGTCGGCTACGAGCAGTACTTC
CASSPRGSLVGYEQYF
>NA|TRBV4-1|TRBJ1-3|NA
TGCGCCAGCAGCTCGGGGGACACCATATATTTT
CASSSGDTIYF
>NA|TRBV20-1|TRBJ1-1|NA
TGCAGTGCTAGCGGCGGGGGGAAGAGGAACACTGAAGCTTTCTTT
CSASGGGKRNTEAFF
>few|TRBV7-2|TRBJ2-1|TRBD2
TGTGCCAGCAGCTCCGGGACTAGCGGGAGTTGGGGGACCCAGTTCTTC
CASSSGTSGSWGTQFF
>NA|TRBV7-6|TRBJ2-1|TRBD2
TGTGCCAGCAGCCCACTAGCGGGAGGCGGGAGGTCGTTCTTC
CASSPLAGGGRSFF
>NA|TRBV29-1|TRBJ2-5|NA
TGCAGCGTTAGAACAAGTCTTCAAGAGACCCAGTACTTC
CSVRTSLQETQYF
>many|TRBV20-1|TRBJ1-2|NA
TGCAGTGCTAGCTCGACTACTAACTATGGCTACACCTTC
CSASSTTNYGYTF
>NA|TRBV7-2|TRBJ2-1|TRBD2
TGTGCCAGCAGCTCCTCCCTAGCGGGGGCCTACAATGAGCAGTTCTTC
CASSSSLAGAYNEQFF
>NA|TRBV7-2|TRBJ2-7|NA
TGTGCCAGCAGCCGACAGGAATATTACGAGCAGTACTTC
CASSRQEYYEQYF
>NA|TRBV4-1|TRBJ1-5|NA
TGCGCCAGCAGCCAGGATCCTGGGGGGGGTCAGCCCCAGCATTTT
CASSQDPGGGQPQHF
>many|TRBV9|TRBJ2-1|TRBD2
TGTGCCAGCAGCGTCAGCGGGGAGATAGCGGGGGAGCAGTTCTTC
CASSVSGEIAGEQFF
>NA|TRBV12-3/TRBV12-4|TRBJ2-7|TRBD1
TGTGCCAGCGGGGGACAGGCAGCCTACGAGCAGTACTTC
CASGGQAAYEQYF
>NA|TRBV4-1|TRBJ2-1|NA
TGCGCCAGCAGCCAAGACATCTTCCGGGAGCAGTTCTTC
CASSQDIFREQFF
>NA|TRBV12-3/TRBV12-4|TRBJ2-7|NA
TGTGCCAGCGGGCCGGGACGGAACTACGAGCAGTACTTC
CASGPGRNYEQYF
>NA|TRBV3-1|TRBJ2-1|NA
TGTGCCAGCAGCCAACCGCTAGGAGGAATCAATGAGCAGTTCTTC
CASSQPLGGINEQFF
>once|TRBV9|TRBJ2-1|TRBD1
TGTGCCAGCAGCGTCGGGACAGGGGGTATCGATGAGCAGTTCTTC
CASSVGTGGIDEQFF
>few|TRBV20-1|TRBJ2-1|TRBD1
TGCAGTGCTAGGGACTCAGGGGGCGGCTACAATGAGCAGTTCTTC
CSARDSGGGYNEQFF
>NA|TRBV24-1|TRBJ1-2|TRBD1
TGTGCCACCAGTGATTCATTCGGGACAGGTCCTAACTATGGCTACACCTTC
CATSDSFGTGPNYGYTF
>many|TRBV2|TRBJ2-1|NA
TGTGCCAGCAGGCTAGCCCCTAGCTCCTACAATGAGCAGTTCTTC
CASRLAPSSYNEQFF
>NA|TRBV5-6|TRBJ2-1|NA
TGTGCCAGCAGCCTATATAGTCTTTACAATGAGCAGTTCTTC
CASSLYSLYNEQFF
>NA|TRBV6-2/TRBV6-3|TRBJ2-1|TRBD1
TGTGCCAGCAGTAGTGCCAGGGGGCTCTCCTACAATGAGCAGTTCTTC
CASSSARGLSYNEQFF
>few|TRBV7-2|TRBJ2-7|TRBD2
TGTGCCAGCAGCTTGACTAGCGGGTTCTACGAGCAGTACTTC
CASSLTSGFYEQYF
>once|TRBV12-3/TRBV12-4|TRBJ1-1|NA
TGTGCCAGCAGATTTATAGGGAACACTGAAGCTTTCTTT
CASRFIGNTEAFF